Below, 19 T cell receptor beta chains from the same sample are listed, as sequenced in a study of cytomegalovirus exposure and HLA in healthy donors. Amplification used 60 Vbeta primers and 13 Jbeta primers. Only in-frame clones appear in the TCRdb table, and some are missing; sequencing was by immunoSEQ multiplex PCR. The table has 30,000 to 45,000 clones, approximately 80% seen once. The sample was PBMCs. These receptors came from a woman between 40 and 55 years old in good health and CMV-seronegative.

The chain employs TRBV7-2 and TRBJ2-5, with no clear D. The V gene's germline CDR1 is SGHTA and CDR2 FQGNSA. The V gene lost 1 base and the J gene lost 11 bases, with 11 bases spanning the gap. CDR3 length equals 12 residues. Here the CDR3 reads CASSLGGNQQYF. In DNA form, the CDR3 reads TGTGCCAGCAGCTTAGGCGGCAACCAGCAGTACTTC.

The CDR3 loop is CASSESGGGLEEQFF. CDR3 nucleotides: TGCGCCAGCAGTGAGTCGGGGGGGGGCCTGGAGGAGCAGTTCTTC. V usage is TRBV10-2 and J usage is TRBJ2-1; D possibly corresponds to TRBD2 (7 bases). CDR1 WSHSY and CDR2 SAAADI come from the germline V gene. This CDR3 comprises 15 residues. V lost 0 bases and J lost 10, with 16 bases in between.

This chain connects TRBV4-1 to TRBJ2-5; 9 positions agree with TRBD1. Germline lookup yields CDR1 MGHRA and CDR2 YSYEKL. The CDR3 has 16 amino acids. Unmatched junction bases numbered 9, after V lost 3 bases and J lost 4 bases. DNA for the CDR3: TGCGCCAGCAGCCAGACCGGGACAGGGTTCGGAGAGACCCAGTACTTC. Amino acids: CASSQTGTGFGETQYF.

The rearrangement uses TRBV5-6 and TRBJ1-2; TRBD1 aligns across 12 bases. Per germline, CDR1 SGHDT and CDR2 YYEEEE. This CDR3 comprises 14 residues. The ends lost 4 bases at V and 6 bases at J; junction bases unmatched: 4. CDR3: CASSMGTGGHGYTF. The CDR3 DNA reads TGTGCCAGCAGCATGGGGACAGGGGGCCATGGCTACACCTTC.

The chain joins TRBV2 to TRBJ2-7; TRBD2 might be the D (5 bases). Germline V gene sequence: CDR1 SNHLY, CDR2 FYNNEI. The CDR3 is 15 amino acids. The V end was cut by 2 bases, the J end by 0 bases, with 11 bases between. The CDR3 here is CASSESGVSSYEQYF. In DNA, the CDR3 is TGTGCCAGCAGTGAATCCGGGGTGAGCTCCTACGAGCAGTACTTC. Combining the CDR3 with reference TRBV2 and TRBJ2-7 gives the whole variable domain EPEVTQTPSHQVTQMGQEVILRCVPISNHLYFYWYRQILGQKVEFLVSFYNNEISEKSEIFDDQFSVERPDGSNFTLKIRSTKLEDSAMYFCASSESGVSSYEQYFGPGTRLTVT.

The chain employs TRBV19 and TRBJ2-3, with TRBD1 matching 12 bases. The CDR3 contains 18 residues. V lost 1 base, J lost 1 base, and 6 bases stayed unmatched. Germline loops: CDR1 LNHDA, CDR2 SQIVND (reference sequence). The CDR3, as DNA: TGTGCCAGTAGTATAGGGGGGGGACAGGGGGCGCGCACAGATACGCAGTATTTT. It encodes CASSIGGGQGARTDTQYF.

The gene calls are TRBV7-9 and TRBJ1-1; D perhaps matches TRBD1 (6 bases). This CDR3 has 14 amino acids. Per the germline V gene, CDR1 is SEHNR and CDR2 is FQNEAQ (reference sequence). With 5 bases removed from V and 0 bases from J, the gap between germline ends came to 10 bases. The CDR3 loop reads CASSPDRLNTEAFF. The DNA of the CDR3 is TGTGCCAGCAGCCCAGACAGGCTGAACACTGAAGCTTTCTTT.

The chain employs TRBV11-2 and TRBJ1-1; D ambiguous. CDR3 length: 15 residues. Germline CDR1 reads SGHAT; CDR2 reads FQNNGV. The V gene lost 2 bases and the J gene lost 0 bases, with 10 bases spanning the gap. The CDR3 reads CASSLLREVNTEAFF. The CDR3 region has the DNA TGTGCCAGCAGCTTACTTAGGGAGGTGAACACTGAAGCTTTCTTT.

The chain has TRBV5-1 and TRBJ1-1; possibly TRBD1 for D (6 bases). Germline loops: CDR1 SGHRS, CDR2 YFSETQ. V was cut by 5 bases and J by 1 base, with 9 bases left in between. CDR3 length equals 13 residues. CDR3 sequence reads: CASSRDTNTEAFF. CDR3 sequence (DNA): TGCGCCAGCAGTAGGGACACGAACACTGAAGCTTTCTTT.

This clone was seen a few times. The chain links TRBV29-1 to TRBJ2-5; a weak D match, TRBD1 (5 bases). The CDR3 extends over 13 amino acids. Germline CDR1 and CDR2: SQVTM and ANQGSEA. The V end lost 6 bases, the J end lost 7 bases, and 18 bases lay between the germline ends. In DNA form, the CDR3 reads TGCAGCGTCCAAGCAGGGCCCAAGGGGACCCAGTACTTC. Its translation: CSVQAGPKGTQYF.

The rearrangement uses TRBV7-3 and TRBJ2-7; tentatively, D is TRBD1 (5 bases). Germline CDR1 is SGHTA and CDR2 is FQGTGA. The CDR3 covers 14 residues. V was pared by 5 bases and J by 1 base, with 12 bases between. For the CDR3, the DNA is TGTGCCAGCAGCCCAGACAGCAATTCCTACGAGCAGTACTTC. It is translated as CASSPDSNSYEQYF.

The CDR3 DNA is TGTGCCAGCAGTCTTACAGGGGTTCTAGGGTTGACTGAAGCTTTCTTT. It codes for CASSLTGVLGLTEAFF. This chain uses TRBV27 with TRBJ1-1; 7 bases fit TRBD1. Germline CDR1 reads MNHEY; CDR2 reads SMNVEV (reference sequence). The V and J ends lost 5 bases and 5 bases, in that order; junction bases with no gene match: 14. This CDR3 has 16 amino acids.

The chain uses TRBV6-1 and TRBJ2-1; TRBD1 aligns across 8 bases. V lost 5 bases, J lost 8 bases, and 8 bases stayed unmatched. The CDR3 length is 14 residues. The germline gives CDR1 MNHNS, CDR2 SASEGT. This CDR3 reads CASSTRTGTDEQFF. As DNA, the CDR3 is TGTGCCAGCAGTACCCGGACAGGGACGGATGAGCAGTTCTTC.

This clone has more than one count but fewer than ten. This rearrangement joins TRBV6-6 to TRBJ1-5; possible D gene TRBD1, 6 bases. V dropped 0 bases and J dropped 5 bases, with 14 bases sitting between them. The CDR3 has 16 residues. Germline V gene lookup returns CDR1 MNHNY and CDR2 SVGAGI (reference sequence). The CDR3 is CASSYSNRASYQPQHF. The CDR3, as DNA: TGTGCCAGCAGTTACTCGAACAGGGCTTCATATCAGCCCCAGCATTTT.

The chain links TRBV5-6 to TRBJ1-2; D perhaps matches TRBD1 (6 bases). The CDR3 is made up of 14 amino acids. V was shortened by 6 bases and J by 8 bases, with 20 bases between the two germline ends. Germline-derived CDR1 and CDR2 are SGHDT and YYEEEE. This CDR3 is CASNDRFLSLGYTF. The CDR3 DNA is TGTGCCAGCAACGACAGGTTTCTTTCGCTGGGCTACACCTTC.

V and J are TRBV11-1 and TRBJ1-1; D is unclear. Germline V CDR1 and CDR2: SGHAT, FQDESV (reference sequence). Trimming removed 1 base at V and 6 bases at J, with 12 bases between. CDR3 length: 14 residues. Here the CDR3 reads CASSLGTLPAEAFF. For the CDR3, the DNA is TGTGCCAGCAGCTTAGGTACTCTGCCCGCTGAAGCTTTCTTT.

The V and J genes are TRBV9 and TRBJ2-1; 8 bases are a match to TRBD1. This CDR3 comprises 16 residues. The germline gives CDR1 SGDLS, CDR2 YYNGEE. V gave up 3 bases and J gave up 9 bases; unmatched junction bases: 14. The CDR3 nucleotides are TGTGCCAGCAGCGCCGTCCGGGACAGGTGGGACGCTGAGCAGTTCTTC. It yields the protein CASSAVRDRWDAEQFF.

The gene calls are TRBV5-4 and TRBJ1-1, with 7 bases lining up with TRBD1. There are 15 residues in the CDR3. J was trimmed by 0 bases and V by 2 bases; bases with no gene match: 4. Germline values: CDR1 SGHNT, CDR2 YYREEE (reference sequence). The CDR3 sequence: CASSLGQAMNTEAFF. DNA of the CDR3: TGTGCCAGCAGCTTAGGACAGGCCATGAACACTGAAGCTTTCTTT.

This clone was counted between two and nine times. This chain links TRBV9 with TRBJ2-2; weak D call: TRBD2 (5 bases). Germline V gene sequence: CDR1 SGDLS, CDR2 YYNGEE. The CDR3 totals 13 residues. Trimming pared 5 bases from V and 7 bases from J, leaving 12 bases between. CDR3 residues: CASRLGTYGELFF. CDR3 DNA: TGTGCCAGCAGACTAGGTACATACGGGGAGCTGTTTTTT.